The clone carrying this TCR beta chain was detected a few times. Its antigen is not known. These data are taken from a study of CD8+ T cells in alopecia areata. In the study overall: Disease severity was quantified as SALT score of affected scalp area.

The treatment was: oral pan-JAK inhibitor, 5-10 mg twice daily. Study-level points and caveats: Lesional scalp exceeded normal scalp in clonality, especially in alopecia totalis/universalis.

Germline CDR1 is SGHTS and CDR2 is YDEGEE. V shed 2 bases and J 2 bases; nucleotides not matched to a gene: 5. This CDR3 is built from 16 residues. Reverse transcription of extracted RNA yielded cDNA, which provided the sequencing template. Sequencing used immunoSEQ multiplex PCR; TCRdb keeps in-frame clones, though not all of them. In the table there are about 200,000 clones, nearly 60% of which are singletons. Sample: CD4+ T cells sorted from blood, taken at week 24, from a patient treated with tofacitinib. The chain joins TRBV5-8 to TRBJ2-3; 10 positions match TRBD2. The clonotype originates from a human donor with alopecia areata. The CDR3 reads CASSLGTSEVTDTQYF. CDR3 in DNA: TGTGCCAGCAGCTTAGGGACTAGCGAGGTCACAGATACGCAGTATTTT.